This entry lists 27 T cell receptor beta chains sequenced from one sample in a study of siplizumab effects on memory and regulatory T cells. Produced via immunoSEQ multiplex PCR; TCRdb's table is partial and in-frame only. Counted here are more than 75,000 clones, over 85% occurring once; the ten biggest clones make up 5.5% to 7.5%. Specimen: CD8+ T cells sorted from blood. Receptors originate from a human donor in good health.

This rearrangement joins TRBV7-9 to TRBJ2-7; D call uncertain. V lost 5 bases and J lost 0, with 5 bases in between. Per germline, CDR1 SEHNR and CDR2 FQNEAQ (reference sequence). The CDR3 contains 12 residues. CDR3 in amino acids: CASSAHSYEQYF. The CDR3 nucleotides are TGTGCCAGCAGCGCCCACTCCTACGAGCAGTACTTC.

The CDR3 coding sequence is TGCGCCAGCAGCTTGGATGGAAGGTACACTAGCACAGATACGCAGTATTTT. Translating gives CASSLDGRYTSTDTQYF. This chain links TRBV5-1 with TRBJ2-3; D ambiguous. Germline lookup yields CDR1 SGHRS and CDR2 YFSETQ. V lost 0 bases to trimming and J lost 0 bases, with 14 bases between them. CDR3 size: 17 residues.

This chain links TRBV30 with TRBJ1-5, with a weak D call TRBD1 (6 bases). The CDR3 has 13 residues. Germline CDR1 and CDR2: GTSNPN and SVGIG (reference sequence). The V end lost 1 base, the J end lost 6 bases, and 10 bases lay between the germline ends. CDR3 residues: CAWSETGLQPQHF. The CDR3 DNA follows: TGTGCCTGGAGTGAAACAGGGCTTCAGCCCCAGCATTTT.

The rearrangement uses TRBV9 and TRBJ2-1; 7 bases fit TRBD2. This CDR3 has 16 residues. Per the germline V gene, CDR1 is SGDLS and CDR2 is YYNGEE. Trimming took 0 bases from V and 4 from J; bases not matched to a gene: 7. CDR3 region: CASSVGGGRAYNEQFF. The CDR3 coding sequence is TGTGCCAGCAGCGTAGGAGGTGGGAGGGCTTACAATGAGCAGTTCTTC.

The J gene is TRBJ2-4, the V gene TRBV7-5; TRBD2, the table's D call, lacks a check against the DNA. TRBV7-5 represents a pseudogene. The CDR3 totals 15 residues. Here the CDR3 DNA reads TGTGCCAGCAGCTTAGACGAGGAGGCCAAAAACATTCAGTACTTC. It is translated as CASSLDEEAKNIQYF.

The rearrangement uses TRBV12-5 and TRBJ1-2; D remains unclear. The V gene's germline CDR1 is LGHNT and CDR2 FRNRAP. The CDR3 is made up of 13 amino acids. V lost 8 bases and J lost 7, with 17 bases in between. The CDR3 DNA sequence: TGTGCTAGTTCTGGATCGGAGACGTTTGGCTACACCTTC. It codes for CASSGSETFGYTF.

This rearrangement joins TRBV7-8 to TRBJ1-5, with 8 positions matching TRBD1. The length of the CDR3 is 14 residues. Germline loops: CDR1 SGHVS, CDR2 FQNEAQ. V gave up 1 base and J gave up 7 bases; unmatched junction bases: 3. This CDR3 is CASSLGAGGQPQHF. CDR3 nucleotides: TGTGCCAGCAGCTTAGGGGCAGGGGGCCAGCCCCAGCATTTT.

The V gene is TRBV14, the J gene TRBJ2-7; perhaps TRBD2 as D (6 bases). Trimming took off 4 bases at V and 2 bases at J, with 9 bases between the two ends. CDR1 and CDR2 from the germline V gene are SGHDN and FVKESK. The CDR3 loop spans 13 amino acids. In nucleotides, the CDR3 is TGTGCCAGCAGCCCTAGCGCTACCTACGAGCAGTACTTC. Translated, it gives CASSPSATYEQYF.

This chain joins TRBV30 and TRBJ2-5; TRBD1 matches at 8 bases. Germline loops: CDR1 GTSNPN, CDR2 SVGIG (reference sequence). The V segment lost 2 bases and the J segment 2 bases; nucleotides outside the gene matches: 1. CDR3 size: 13 residues. The CDR3 here is CAWSRDRQETQYF. The DNA for the CDR3 is TGTGCCTGGAGTCGGGACAGGCAAGAGACCCAGTACTTC.

The chain links TRBV12-5 to TRBJ1-1; D gene unclear. CDR1 and CDR2 from the germline V gene are LGHNT and FRNRAP. The CDR3 contains 11 residues. Trimming took 4 bases from V and 3 from J, leaving 3 bases between them. The CDR3 loop reads CASGWDTEAFF. Here the CDR3 DNA reads TGTGCTAGTGGTTGGGACACTGAAGCTTTCTTT.

The genes are TRBV7-2 and TRBJ2-3; tentatively, D is TRBD2 (5 bases). Trimming left V 1 base short and J 1 base short, with 15 bases between. The CDR3 has 17 residues. The germline V gene has CDR1 SGHTA and CDR2 FQGNSA. The CDR3 DNA is TGTGCCAGCAGCTTAGAGCCAAGGAGGTACGGCACAGATACGCAGTATTTT. The encoded protein is CASSLEPRRYGTDTQYF.

The V and J genes are TRBV7-6 and TRBJ2-2, with 12 bases identical to TRBD2. Germline CDR1 SGHVS, CDR2 FNYEAQ. V gave up 5 bases and J gave up 0 bases; unmatched junction bases: 4. The CDR3 is 17 amino acids. The DNA of the CDR3 is TGTGCCAGCAGCGAAACTAGCGGGGGGCCGAACACCGGGGAGCTGTTTTTT. Translated: CASSETSGGPNTGELFF.

The CDR3 DNA reads as TGTGCCAGCTCACTACACCCCGCTGACTATGGCTACACCTTC. Translating gives CASSLHPADYGYTF. The rearrangement links TRBV18 to TRBJ1-2; no reliable D call. The CDR3 has 14 amino acids. Trimming left V 4 bases short and J 3 bases short, with 12 bases between. Per the germline V gene, CDR1 is KGHSH and CDR2 is LQKENI. The complete variable domain, with remaining parts taken from reference TRBV18 and TRBJ1-2, reads NAGVMQNPRHLVRRRGQEARLRCSPMKGHSHVYWYRQLPEEGLKFMVYLQKENIIDESGMPKERFSAEFPKEGPSILRIQQVVRGDSAAYFCASSLHPADYGYTFGSGTRLTVV.

This chain connects TRBV15 to TRBJ1-1; D unresolved. This CDR3 region has 14 residues. Trimming pared 4 bases from V and 1 base from J, leaving 10 bases between. Germline assignment: CDR1 LNHNV and CDR2 YYDKDF (reference sequence). For the CDR3, the DNA is TGTGCCACCAGCAAAGGACGGACGAACACTGAAGCTTTCTTT. It specifies CATSKGRTNTEAFF. The entire variable domain, with the rest obtained from reference TRBV15 and TRBJ1-1, is as follows: DAMVIQNPRYQVTQFGKPVTLSCSQTLNHNVMYWYQQKSSQAPKLLFHYYDKDFNNEADTPDNFQSRRPNTSFCFLDIRSPGLGDTAMYLCATSKGRTNTEAFFGQGTRLTVV.

The rearrangement links TRBV7-9 to TRBJ1-4; tentatively, D is TRBD1 (6 bases). The germline gives CDR1 SEHNR, CDR2 FQNEAQ (reference sequence). V dropped 3 bases and J dropped 6 bases, with 14 bases sitting between them. There are 15 residues in the CDR3. CDR3 amino acids: CASSFLGGEDEKLFF. As DNA, the CDR3 is TGTGCCAGCAGCTTTTTAGGGGGAGAGGATGAAAAACTGTTTTTT.

The chain joins TRBV15 to TRBJ2-1; D is uncertain. V shed 4 bases and J shed 5 bases, with 12 bases lying between them. Looked up from germline, CDR1 is LNHNV and CDR2 is YYDKDF (reference sequence). This CDR3 comprises 14 residues. CDR3 residues: CATSIYRVDNEQFF. For the CDR3, the DNA is TGTGCCACCAGCATTTATCGTGTAGACAATGAGCAGTTCTTC. The full variable domain, its missing parts supplied by reference TRBV15 and TRBJ2-1, is DAMVIQNPRYQVTQFGKPVTLSCSQTLNHNVMYWYQQKSSQAPKLLFHYYDKDFNNEADTPDNFQSRRPNTSFCFLDIRSPGLGDTAMYLCATSIYRVDNEQFFGPGTRLTVL.

The genes are TRBV9 and TRBJ2-3; no firm D call. Germline CDR1 SGDLS, CDR2 YYNGEE. The CDR3 runs to 14 residues. V dropped 3 bases and J dropped 3 bases, with 11 bases sitting between them. The CDR3 reads CASSAAVGTDTQYF. In DNA form, the CDR3 reads TGTGCCAGCAGCGCGGCGGTTGGGACAGATACGCAGTATTTT.

The chain links TRBV7-3 to TRBJ2-2, with a possible D match to TRBD2 (6 bases). The CDR3 length is 15 residues. Germline V lookup: CDR1 SGHTA, CDR2 FQGTGA. V was pared by 6 bases and J by 3 bases, with 14 bases between. The CDR3 bases are TGTGCCAGCAGGGTAACGGGAGAGGACACCGGGGAGCTGTTTTTT. As protein: CASRVTGEDTGELFF.

The genes are TRBV27 and TRBJ1-1, with D perhaps matching TRBD1 (6 bases). Germline V gene lookup returns CDR1 MNHEY and CDR2 SMNVEV (reference sequence). Trimming removed 8 bases at V and 1 base at J, with 17 bases between. The CDR3 length is 15 residues. The CDR3 protein is CASSMRGVGNTEAFF. DNA for the CDR3: TGTGCCAGCTCAATGAGGGGGGTAGGGAACACTGAAGCTTTCTTT.

The rearrangement links TRBV5-8 to TRBJ1-1, with a possible D match to TRBD1 (5 bases). V dropped 7 bases and J dropped 8 bases, with 9 bases sitting between them. This CDR3 region has 10 residues. In germline, CDR1 is SGHTS, CDR2 YDEGEE. In DNA form, the CDR3 reads TGTGCCAGCGGCCAGGGAGAAGCTTTCTTT. It specifies CASGQGEAFF.

The V gene is TRBV9, the J gene TRBJ1-3; D is unclear. Germline V gene lookup returns CDR1 SGDLS and CDR2 YYNGEE. V was pared by 0 bases and J by 0 bases, with 7 bases between. This CDR3 is built from 15 residues. CDR3 coding DNA: TGTGCCAGCAGCGTAGACGGTAGCTCTGGAAACACCATATATTTT. Translated, it gives CASSVDGSSGNTIYF.

The chain has TRBV6-5 and TRBJ2-3; D uncertain. Trimming took 2 bases from V and 4 from J, leaving 13 bases between them. The CDR3 runs 15 residues. Germline V gene lookup returns CDR1 MNHEY and CDR2 SVGAGI. CDR3 loop: CASSYTDKFSDTQYF. CDR3 sequence (DNA): TGTGCCAGCAGTTACACCGACAAGTTCTCAGATACGCAGTATTTT.

The genes are TRBV2 and TRBJ2-3, with D uncertain. V lost 3 bases, J lost 5 bases, and 3 bases lay in between. Germline CDR1 SNHLY, CDR2 FYNNEI. The CDR3 has 11 amino acids. The CDR3 sequence is CASSDLDTQYF. Here the CDR3 DNA reads TGTGCCAGCAGTGATTTAGATACGCAGTATTTT.

This clone was recorded only once. The rearrangement joins TRBV4-1 to TRBJ2-7; D is ambiguous. V gave up 0 bases and J gave up 2 bases, with 11 bases separating them. CDR1 MGHRA and CDR2 YSYEKL come from the germline V gene. This CDR3 region has 15 residues. This CDR3 is CASSQEAWAAYEQYF. CDR3 in DNA: TGCGCCAGCAGCCAAGAGGCTTGGGCCGCCTACGAGCAGTACTTC.

The DNA of the CDR3 is TGTGCCACCAGCAGAGATATCAGCCAGGGAGATACGCAGTATTTT. It encodes CATSRDISQGDTQYF. The chain recombines TRBV15 with TRBJ2-3, with a possible D match to TRBD1 (5 bases). V lost 0 bases and J lost 5, with 12 bases in between. CDR3 size: 15 residues. In germline, CDR1 is LNHNV, CDR2 YYDKDF (reference sequence). Full variable domain (remainder filled in from reference TRBV15 and TRBJ2-3): DAMVIQNPRYQVTQFGKPVTLSCSQTLNHNVMYWYQQKSSQAPKLLFHYYDKDFNNEADTPDNFQSRRPNTSFCFLDIRSPGLGDTAMYLCATSRDISQGDTQYFGPGTRLTVL.

The V and J genes are TRBV19 and TRBJ1-5; D perhaps matches TRBD1 (5 bases). Trimming took off 7 bases at V and 5 bases at J, with 18 bases between the two ends. The CDR3 extends over 15 amino acids. Germline lookup yields CDR1 LNHDA and CDR2 SQIVND (reference sequence). The CDR3 DNA reads TGTGCCAGTACCCGGATATTGGACAAAGATCAGCCCCAGCATTTT. Residues: CASTRILDKDQPQHF. Drawing the rest from reference TRBV19 and TRBJ1-5, the complete variable domain is DGGITQSPKYLFRKEGQNVTLSCEQNLNHDAMYWYRQDPGQGLRLIYYSQIVNDFQKGDIAEGYSVSREKKESFPLTVTSAQKNPTAFYLCASTRILDKDQPQHFGDGTRLSIL.

The genes are TRBV11-1 and TRBJ2-3, with no clear D. V lost 0 bases and J 0 bases, leaving 13 bases between the germline ends. In germline, CDR1 is SGHAT, CDR2 FQDESV (reference sequence). The CDR3 covers 17 residues. The CDR3 DNA is TGTGCCAGCAGCTTAGCAGGACCTTACCCTAGCACAGATACGCAGTATTTT. Protein: CASSLAGPYPSTDTQYF.